This T cell receptor beta chain was profiled in a study of vaccination effects on CD4 cells after COVID-19. Turning to the study itself: Antigen-specific CD4+ T cells were expanded with viral peptide pools in the ViraFEST assay before sequencing. The study's findings and limits: Infection- and vaccine-induced clones contracted markedly late after vaccination.

The protocol was immunoSEQ multiplex PCR, while the TCRdb copy is restricted to in-frame clones and leaves out a portion. Of 40,000 to 55,000 clones listed, 76% are singletons. Trimming shortened V by 3 bases and J by 4 bases, and 9 bases separated the two germline ends. The CDR3 loop spans 13 amino acids. Germline CDR1 LGHDT, CDR2 YNNKEL (reference sequence). This clone was detected only a few times. As yet, its antigen is unknown. Cells that had been cultured for approximately ten days were the source of isolated CD4+ T cells. This individual tested PCR-positive for SARS-CoV-2 infection between March and December 2020. Each participant received a vaccine that was either BNT162b2 or mRNA-1273, given as two doses.

The sequenced sample was CD4+ T cells from PBMCs cultured without peptide, obtained after COVID-19 vaccination. The chain joins TRBV3-1 (or the pseudogene TRBV3-2) to TRBJ1-2; no clear D. The sequence came from a human donor who had a prior SARS-CoV-2 infection. Here the CDR3 DNA reads TGTGCCAGCAGCCAGGTACCTTTCTATGGCTACACCTTC. Translated, it gives CASSQVPFYGYTF.